Reported below is one T cell receptor beta chain. Its antigen is as yet unknown. The CDR3 sequence is 13 residues long. This entry belongs to a study of shared clonotypes between healthy human individuals. Study in general: CD4 naive and memory got three plates each, CD8 naive two, CD8 memory one.

General study results and limits: When naive CD4 clonotypes were compared across several donors, roughly 4.9% were shared. Sample collection involved blood only; tissue repertoires are likely different.

Original processing methods: Because ImmunoSEQ provided only junction sequences with no quality scores, the filtering differed. Measured with immunoSEQ multiplex PCR; TCRdb has only the in-frame clones, and not every one. V and J calls plus clone size are reproduced from that table; the DNA served to infer D and trimming. The sample has some 1,400,000 clones, roughly 96% seen once. The chain is built from TRBV12-2 and TRBJ2-5; the DNA was not compared with TRBD1, the D call given in the table. TRBV12-2 is given as a pseudogene. The sample taken for sequencing was naive CD4+ T cells sorted from blood. Subset: CD45RA+ positively selected. The receptor was derived from a man younger than 40 in good health. CDR3 in amino acids: CARIDRKKETQYF. CDR3 sequence (DNA): TGTGCAAGGATCGACAGGAAAAAAGAGACCCAGTACTTC.